This T cell receptor beta chain came from a study of Ad26.COV2.S vaccination and SARS-CoV-2 variants. Study background: Doses of Ad26.COV2.S were injected into muscle once or twice, 56 days apart.

Whole-study findings and limits: Breadth, reportedly substantial, characterized the spike-specific CD8+ and CD4+ T cell responses after vaccination. Researchers cautioned that TCR breadth and depth analyses may have underestimated total T cell responses. Whether participants received vaccine or placebo, their non-spike TCR breadth was similar.

Treatment: 19 received Ad26.COV2.S at low or high dose, single or two shots; roughly five received placebo; per-sample allocation not given. Samples analyzed were those drawn on day 63 after the first vaccine or placebo injection. Regarding this clone: What it binds is not known.

Sequencing was performed with immunoSEQ multiplex PCR; in TCRdb, only in-frame clones are kept and a portion is missing. Found here are some 410,000 clones, 92% of them singletons; the top ten hold around 1.7%. V gave up 5 bases and J gave up 6 bases, with 13 bases separating them. This CDR3 comprises 13 residues. The germline V gene encodes CDR1 SGHTA and CDR2 FQGNSA. Sequencing used peripheral blood, obtained in a trial of Ad26.COV2.S vaccine versus placebo. This chain uses TRBV7-2 with TRBJ1-1, with D possibly matching TRBD1 (5 bases). The sequence derives from a person aged 18-65 years who received the Ad26.COV2.S COVID-19 vaccine or a placebo. The chain's CDR3 is CASSRRGLAEAFF. The CDR3 bases are TGTGCCAGCAGCAGACGGGGACTGGCTGAAGCTTTCTTT.